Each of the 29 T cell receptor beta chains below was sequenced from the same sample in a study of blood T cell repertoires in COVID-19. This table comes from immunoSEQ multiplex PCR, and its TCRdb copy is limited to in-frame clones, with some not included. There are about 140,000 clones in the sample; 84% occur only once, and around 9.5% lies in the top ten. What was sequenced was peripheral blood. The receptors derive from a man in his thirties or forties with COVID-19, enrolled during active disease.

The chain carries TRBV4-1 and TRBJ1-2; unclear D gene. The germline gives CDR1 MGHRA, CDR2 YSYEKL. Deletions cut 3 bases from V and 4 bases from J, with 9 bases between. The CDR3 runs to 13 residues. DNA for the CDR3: TGCGCCAGCAGCCAGGGAGTCGGCTATGGCTACACCTTC. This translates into CASSQGVGYGYTF.

This CDR3 reads CASSLSLRAREVRNQPQHF. Here the CDR3 DNA reads TGTGCCAGCAGCTTAAGTCTTCGGGCTCGGGAAGTTCGCAATCAGCCCCAGCATTTT. The chain combines TRBV7-6 with TRBJ1-5; D unresolved. This CDR3 is built from 19 residues. The V end was cut by 2 bases, the J end by 2 bases, with 22 bases between. Germline loops: CDR1 SGHVS, CDR2 FNYEAQ.

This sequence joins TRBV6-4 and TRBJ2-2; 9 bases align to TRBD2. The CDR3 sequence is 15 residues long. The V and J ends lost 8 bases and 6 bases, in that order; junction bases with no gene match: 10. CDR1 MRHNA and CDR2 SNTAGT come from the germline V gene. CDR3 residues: CASSSSSGRSGELFF. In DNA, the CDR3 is TGTGCCAGCTCCAGCTCGAGCGGGAGGTCCGGGGAGCTGTTTTTT.

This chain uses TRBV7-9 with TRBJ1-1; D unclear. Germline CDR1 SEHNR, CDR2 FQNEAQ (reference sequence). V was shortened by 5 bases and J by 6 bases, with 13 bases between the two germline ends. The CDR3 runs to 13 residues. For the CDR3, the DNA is TGTGCCAGCAGCCCCTTCGAGGGCCCTGAAGCTTTCTTT. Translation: CASSPFEGPEAFF.

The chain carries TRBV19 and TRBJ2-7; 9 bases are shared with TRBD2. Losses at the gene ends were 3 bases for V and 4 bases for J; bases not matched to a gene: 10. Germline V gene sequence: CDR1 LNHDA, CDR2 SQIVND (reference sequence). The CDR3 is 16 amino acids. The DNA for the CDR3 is TGTGCCAGTAGTATCCGCCTGCTAGCGGGGTTATACGAGCAGTACTTC. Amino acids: CASSIRLLAGLYEQYF.

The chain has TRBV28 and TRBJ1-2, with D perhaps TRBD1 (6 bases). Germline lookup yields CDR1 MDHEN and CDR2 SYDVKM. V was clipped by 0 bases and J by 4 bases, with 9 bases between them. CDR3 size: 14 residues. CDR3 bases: TGTGCCAGCAGTTTATGGGGGGCCGGCTATGGCTACACCTTC. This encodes CASSLWGAGYGYTF.

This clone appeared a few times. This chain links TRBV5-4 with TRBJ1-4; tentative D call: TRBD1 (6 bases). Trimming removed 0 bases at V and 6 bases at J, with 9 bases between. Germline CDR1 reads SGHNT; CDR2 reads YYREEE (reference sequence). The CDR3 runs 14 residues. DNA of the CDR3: TGTGCCAGCAGCTTGGGACAGGACGATGAAAAACTGTTTTTT. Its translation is CASSLGQDDEKLFF. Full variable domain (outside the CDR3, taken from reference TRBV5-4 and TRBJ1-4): ETGVTQSPTHLIKTRGQQVTLRCSSQSGHNTVSWYQQALGQGPQFIFQYYREEENGRGNFPPRFSGLQFPNYSSELNVNALELDDSALYLCASSLGQDDEKLFFGSGTQLSVL.

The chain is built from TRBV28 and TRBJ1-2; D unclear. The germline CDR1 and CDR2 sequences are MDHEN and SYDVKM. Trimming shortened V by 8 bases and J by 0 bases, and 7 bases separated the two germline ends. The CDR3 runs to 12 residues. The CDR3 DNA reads TGTGCCAGCCAGATAACTAACTATGGCTACACCTTC. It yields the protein CASQITNYGYTF.

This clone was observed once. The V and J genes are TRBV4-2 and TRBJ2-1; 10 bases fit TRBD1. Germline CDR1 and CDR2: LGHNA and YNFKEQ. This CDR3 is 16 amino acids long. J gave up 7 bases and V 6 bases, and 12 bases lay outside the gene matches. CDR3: CASSREGGDRGNEQFF. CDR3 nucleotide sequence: TGTGCCAGCAGTCGAGAAGGTGGGGACAGGGGAAATGAGCAGTTCTTC.

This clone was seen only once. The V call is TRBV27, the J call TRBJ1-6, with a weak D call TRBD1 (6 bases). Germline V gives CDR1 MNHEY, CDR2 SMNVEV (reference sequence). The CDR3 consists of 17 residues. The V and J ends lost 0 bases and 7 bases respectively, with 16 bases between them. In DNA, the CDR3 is TGTGCCAGCAGTTTATCGAGGGGGTGGGCAGACAATTCACCCCTCCACTTT. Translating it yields CASSLSRGWADNSPLHF.

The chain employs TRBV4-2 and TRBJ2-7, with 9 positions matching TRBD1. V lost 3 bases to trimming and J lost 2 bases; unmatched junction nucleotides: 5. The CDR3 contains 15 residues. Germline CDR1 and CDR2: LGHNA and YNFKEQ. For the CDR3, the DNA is TGTGCCAGCAGCCACTCCGGGACAGGGACCTACGAGCAGTACTTC. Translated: CASSHSGTGTYEQYF.

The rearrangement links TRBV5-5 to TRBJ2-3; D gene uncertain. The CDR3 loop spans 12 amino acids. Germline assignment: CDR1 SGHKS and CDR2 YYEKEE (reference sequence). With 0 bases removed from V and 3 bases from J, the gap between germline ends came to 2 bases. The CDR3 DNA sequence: TGTGCCAGCAGCTTGGTAACAGATACGCAGTATTTT. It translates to CASSLVTDTQYF. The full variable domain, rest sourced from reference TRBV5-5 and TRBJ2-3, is DAGVTQSPTHLIKTRGQQVTLRCSPISGHKSVSWYQQVLGQGPQFIFQYYEKEERGRGNFPDRFSARQFPNYSSELNVNALLLGDSALYLCASSLVTDTQYFGPGTRLTVL.

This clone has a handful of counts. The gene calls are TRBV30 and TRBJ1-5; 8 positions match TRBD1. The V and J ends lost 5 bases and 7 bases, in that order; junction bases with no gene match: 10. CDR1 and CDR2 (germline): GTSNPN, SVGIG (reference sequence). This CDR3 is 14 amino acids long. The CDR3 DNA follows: TGTGCCTGGTCCCACCAGGGGACAGGACAGCCCCAGCATTTT. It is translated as CAWSHQGTGQPQHF.

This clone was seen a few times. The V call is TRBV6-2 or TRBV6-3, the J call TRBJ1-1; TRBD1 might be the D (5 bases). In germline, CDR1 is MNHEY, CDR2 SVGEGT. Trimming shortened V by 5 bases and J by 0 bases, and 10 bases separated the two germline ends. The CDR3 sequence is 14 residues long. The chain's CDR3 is CASSNDRLNTEAFF. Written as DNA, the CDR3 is TGTGCCAGCAGTAACGACAGATTGAACACTGAAGCTTTCTTT.

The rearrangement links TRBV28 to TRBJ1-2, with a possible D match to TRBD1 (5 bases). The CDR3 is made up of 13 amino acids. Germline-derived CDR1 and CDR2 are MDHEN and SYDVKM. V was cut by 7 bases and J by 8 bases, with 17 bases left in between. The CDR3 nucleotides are TGTGCCAGCACCCAAGGGGTTCCCGGCGGCTACACCTTC. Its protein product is CASTQGVPGGYTF.

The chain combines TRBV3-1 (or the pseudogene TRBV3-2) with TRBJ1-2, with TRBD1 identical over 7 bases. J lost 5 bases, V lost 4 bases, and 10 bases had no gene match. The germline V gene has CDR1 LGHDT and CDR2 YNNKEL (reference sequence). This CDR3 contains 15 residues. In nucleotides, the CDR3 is TGTGCCAGCAGCCCGGGACAGACTCTATTTTATGGCTACACCTTC. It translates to CASSPGQTLFYGYTF.

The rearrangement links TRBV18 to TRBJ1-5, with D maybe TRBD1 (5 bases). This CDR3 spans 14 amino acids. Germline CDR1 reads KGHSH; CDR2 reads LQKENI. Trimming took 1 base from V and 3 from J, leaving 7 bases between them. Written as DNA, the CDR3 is TGTGCCAGCTCACCACAGGGGAACAATCAGCCCCAGCATTTT. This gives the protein CASSPQGNNQPQHF.

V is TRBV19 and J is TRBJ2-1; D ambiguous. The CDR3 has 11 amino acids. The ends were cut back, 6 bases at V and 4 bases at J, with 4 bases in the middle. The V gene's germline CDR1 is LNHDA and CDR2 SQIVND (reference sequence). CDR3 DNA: TGTGCCAGTAGCCGGTACAATGAGCAGTTCTTC. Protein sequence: CASSRYNEQFF.

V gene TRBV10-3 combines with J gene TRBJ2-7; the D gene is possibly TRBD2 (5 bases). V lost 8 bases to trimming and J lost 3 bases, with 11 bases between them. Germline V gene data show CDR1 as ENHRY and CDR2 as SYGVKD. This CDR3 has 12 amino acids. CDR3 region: CAIGSGIYEQYF. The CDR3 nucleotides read TGTGCCATCGGAAGCGGAATCTACGAGCAGTACTTC.

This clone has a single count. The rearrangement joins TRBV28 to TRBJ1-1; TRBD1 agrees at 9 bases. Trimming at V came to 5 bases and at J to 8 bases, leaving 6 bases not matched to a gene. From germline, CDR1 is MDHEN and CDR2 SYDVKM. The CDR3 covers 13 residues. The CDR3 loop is CASSRTGAYEAFF. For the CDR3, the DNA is TGTGCCAGCAGTAGGACAGGGGCCTACGAAGCTTTCTTT.

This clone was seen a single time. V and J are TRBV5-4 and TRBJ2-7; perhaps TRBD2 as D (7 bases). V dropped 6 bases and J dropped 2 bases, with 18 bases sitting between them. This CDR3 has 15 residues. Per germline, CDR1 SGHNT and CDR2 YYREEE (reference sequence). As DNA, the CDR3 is TGTGCCAGCAACCGAGGGGGAGGGGCTACCTACGAGCAGTACTTC. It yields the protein CASNRGGGATYEQYF.

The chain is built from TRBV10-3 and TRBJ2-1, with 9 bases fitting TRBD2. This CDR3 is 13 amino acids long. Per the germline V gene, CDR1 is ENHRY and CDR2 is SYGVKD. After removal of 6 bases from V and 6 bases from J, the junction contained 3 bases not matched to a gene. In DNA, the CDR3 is TGTGCCATCAGGACTAGCGGTATCAATGAGCAGTTCTTC. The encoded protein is CAIRTSGINEQFF.

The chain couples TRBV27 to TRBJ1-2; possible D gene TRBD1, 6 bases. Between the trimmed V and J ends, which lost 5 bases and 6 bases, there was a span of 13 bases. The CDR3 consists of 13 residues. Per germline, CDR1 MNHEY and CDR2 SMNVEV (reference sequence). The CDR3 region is CASSVGGHHGYTF. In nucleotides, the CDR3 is TGTGCCAGCAGTGTTGGGGGACACCATGGCTACACCTTC.

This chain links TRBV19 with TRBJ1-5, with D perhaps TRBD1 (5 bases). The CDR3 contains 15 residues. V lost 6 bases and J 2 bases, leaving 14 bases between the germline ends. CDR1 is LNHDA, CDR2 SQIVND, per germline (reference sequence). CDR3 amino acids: CASSNQGSGNQPQHF. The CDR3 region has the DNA TGTGCCAGTAGCAATCAGGGTTCAGGCAATCAGCCCCAGCATTTT.

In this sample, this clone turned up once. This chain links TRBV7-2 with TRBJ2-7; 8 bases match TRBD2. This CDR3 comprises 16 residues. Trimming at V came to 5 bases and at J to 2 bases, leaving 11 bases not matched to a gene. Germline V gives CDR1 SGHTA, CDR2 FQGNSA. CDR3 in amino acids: CASSLGGGLVTYEQYF. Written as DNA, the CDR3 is TGTGCCAGCAGCCTCGGGGGGGGACTAGTAACCTACGAGCAGTACTTC.

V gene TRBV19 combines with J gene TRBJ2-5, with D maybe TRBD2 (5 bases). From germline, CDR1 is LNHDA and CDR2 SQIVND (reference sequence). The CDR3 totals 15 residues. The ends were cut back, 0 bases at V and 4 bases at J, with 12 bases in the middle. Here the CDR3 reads CASSIDTVRGETQYF. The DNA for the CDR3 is TGTGCCAGTAGTATAGACACGGTCCGGGGAGAGACCCAGTACTTC.

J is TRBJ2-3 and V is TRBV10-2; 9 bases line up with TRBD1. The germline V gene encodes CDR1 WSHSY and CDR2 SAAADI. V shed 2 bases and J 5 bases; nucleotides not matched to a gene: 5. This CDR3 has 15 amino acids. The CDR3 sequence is CASSEGTGQIDTQYF. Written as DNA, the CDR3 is TGCGCCAGCAGTGAGGGGACAGGGCAAATAGATACGCAGTATTTT.

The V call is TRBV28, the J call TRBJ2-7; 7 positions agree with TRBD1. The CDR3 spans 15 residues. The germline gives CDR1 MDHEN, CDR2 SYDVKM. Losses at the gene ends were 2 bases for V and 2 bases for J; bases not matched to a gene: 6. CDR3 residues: CASSLKWTGTYEQYF. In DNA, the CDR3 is TGTGCCAGCAGTTTAAAATGGACAGGTACCTACGAGCAGTACTTC.

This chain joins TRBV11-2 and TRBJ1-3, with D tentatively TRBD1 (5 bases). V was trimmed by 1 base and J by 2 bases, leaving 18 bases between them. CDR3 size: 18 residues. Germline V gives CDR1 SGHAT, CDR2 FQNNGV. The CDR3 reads CASSLGPSGGRTGNTIYF. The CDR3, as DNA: TGTGCCAGCAGCTTAGGCCCTTCGGGGGGAAGGACTGGAAACACCATATATTTT. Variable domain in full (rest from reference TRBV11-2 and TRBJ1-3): EAGVAQSPRYKIIEKRQSVAFWCNPISGHATLYWYQQILGQGPKLLIQFQNNGVVDDSQLPKDRFSAERLKGVDSTLKIQPAKLEDSAVYLCASSLGPSGGRTGNTIYFGEGSWLTVV.